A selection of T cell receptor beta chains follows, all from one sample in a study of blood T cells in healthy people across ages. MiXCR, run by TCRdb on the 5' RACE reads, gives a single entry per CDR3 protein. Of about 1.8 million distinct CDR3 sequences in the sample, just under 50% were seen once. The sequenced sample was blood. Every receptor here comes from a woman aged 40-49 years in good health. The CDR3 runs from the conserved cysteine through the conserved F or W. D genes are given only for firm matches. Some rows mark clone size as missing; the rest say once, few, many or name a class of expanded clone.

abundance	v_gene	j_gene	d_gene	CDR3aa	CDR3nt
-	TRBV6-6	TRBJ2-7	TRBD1	CASSRRDRRLYEQYF	TGTGCCAGCAGCCGCCGGGACAGGAGGCTGTACGAGCAGTACTTC
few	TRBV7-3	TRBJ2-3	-	CASSLDPTVPPDTQYF	TGTGCCAGCAGCTTAGACCCGACGGTCCCCCCAGATACGCAGTATTTT
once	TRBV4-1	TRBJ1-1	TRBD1	CASSQVTTGSTEAFF	TGCGCCAGCAGCCAAGTAACGACAGGGAGCACTGAAGCTTTCTTT
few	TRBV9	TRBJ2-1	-	CASSVYKGNEQFF	TGTGCCAGCAGCGTATATAAGGGCAATGAGCAGTTCTTC
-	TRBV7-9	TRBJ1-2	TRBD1	CASSFGTGEVYGYTF	TGTGCCAGCAGCTTCGGGACAGGGGAAGTGTATGGCTACACCTTC
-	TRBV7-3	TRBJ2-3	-	CASGSYPGSAAQLTQYF	TGTGCCAGCGGCTCCTACCCGGGTAGCGCCGCCCAACTTACGCAGTATTTT
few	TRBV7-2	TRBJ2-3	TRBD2	CASSLGGLAIDTQYF	TGTGCCAGCAGCTTGGGGGGACTAGCGATCGATACGCAGTATTTT
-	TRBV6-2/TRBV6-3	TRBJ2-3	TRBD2	CASSSSAGGGLDTQYF	TGTGCCAGCAGTTCGTCAGCGGGGGGGGGCCTCGATACGCAGTATTTT
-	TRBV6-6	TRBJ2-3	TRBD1	CASSPGQGWAADTQYF	TGTGCCAGCAGTCCCGGACAGGGGTGGGCGGCAGATACGCAGTATTTT
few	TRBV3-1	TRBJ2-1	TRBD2	CASSQASGANEQFF	TGTGCCAGCAGCCAAGCTAGCGGGGCCAATGAGCAGTTCTTC
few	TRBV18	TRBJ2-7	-	CASSPRGQMSYEQYF	TGTGCCAGCTCACCACGTGGACAGATGAGCTACGAGCAGTACTTC
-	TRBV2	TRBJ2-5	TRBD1	CATGTGGPQYF	TGTGCCACCGGGACAGGGGGCCCGCAGTACTTC
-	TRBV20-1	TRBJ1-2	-	CSARPRERYGYTF	TGCAGTGCCCGACCGAGGGAGAGGTATGGCTACACCTTC
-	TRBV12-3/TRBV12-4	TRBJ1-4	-	CASSVALNEKLFF	TGTGCCAGCAGTGTAGCGCTGAATGAAAAACTGTTTTTT
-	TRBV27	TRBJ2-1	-	CASSYSGGVMAYNEQFF	TGTGCCAGCAGTTATTCGGGGGGCGTGATGGCCTACAATGAGCAGTTCTTC
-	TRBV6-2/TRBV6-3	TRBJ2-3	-	CASSWGLPDTQYF	TGTGCCAGCAGTTGGGGACTTCCAGATACGCAGTATTTT
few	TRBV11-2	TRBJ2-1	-	CASSLRIAGISYNEQFF	TGTGCCAGCAGCTTAAGAATTGCAGGAATCTCCTACAATGAGCAGTTCTTC
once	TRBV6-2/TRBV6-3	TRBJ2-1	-	CATTMVWTRRTYNEQFF	TGTGCCACCACCATGGTATGGACCAGACGAACTTACAATGAGCAGTTCTTC
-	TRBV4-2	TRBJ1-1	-	CASSQDLGGVKNTEAFF	TGTGCCAGCAGCCAAGATCTTGGAGGGGTCAAGAACACTGAAGCTTTCTTT
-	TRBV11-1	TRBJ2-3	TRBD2	CASRAAGASTYTQYF	TGTGCATCTAGGGCGGCGGGAGCAAGCACATATACGCAGTATTTT
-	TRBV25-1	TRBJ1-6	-	CASSEYPGVGSPLHF	TGTGCCAGCAGTGAATATCCAGGCGTAGGTTCACCCCTCCACTTT
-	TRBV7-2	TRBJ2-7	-	CASSPVGGLNEQYF	TGTGCCAGCAGCCCAGTAGGGGGGTTGAATGAGCAGTACTTC
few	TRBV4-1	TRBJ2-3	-	CASSQDDAPGGTDTQYF	TGCGCCAGCAGCCAAGATGACGCTCCCGGGGGCACAGATACGCAGTATTTT
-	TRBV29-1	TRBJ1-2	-	CSVPTGTNYGYTF	TGCAGCGTTCCGACGGGGACGAACTATGGCTACACCTTC
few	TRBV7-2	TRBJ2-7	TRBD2	CASSLNGGVSSYEQYF	TGTGCCAGCAGCTTAAACGGGGGGGTTAGCTCCTACGAGCAGTACTTC
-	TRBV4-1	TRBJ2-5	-	CASSQPMETQYF	TGCGCCAGCAGCCAACCCATGGAGACCCAGTACTTC
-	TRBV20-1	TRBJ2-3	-	CSARSITPSTDTQYF	TGCAGTGCTAGATCCATCACCCCCAGCACAGATACGCAGTATTTT
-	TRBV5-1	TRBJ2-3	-	CASSRQPSGIADTQYF	TGCGCCAGCAGCAGACAACCATCGGGTATCGCAGATACGCAGTATTTT
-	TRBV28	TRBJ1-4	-	CASLGVLGATNEKLFF	TGTGCCAGCCTAGGGGTTCTAGGTGCAACTAATGAAAAACTGTTTTTT
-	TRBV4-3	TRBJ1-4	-	CASSQDVREGKLFF	TGCGCCAGCAGCCAAGATGTCAGGGAGGGAAAACTGTTTTTT
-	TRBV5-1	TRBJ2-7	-	CASSATGTGKMYEQYF	TGCGCCAGCAGCGCGACTGGGACGGGGAAAATGTACGAGCAGTACTTC
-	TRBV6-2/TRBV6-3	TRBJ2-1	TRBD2	CASSYTGLPGSEQFF	TGTGCCAGCAGTTACACGGGACTACCGGGGAGTGAGCAGTTCTTC
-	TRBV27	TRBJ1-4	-	CASSPWPGGPNEKLFF	TGTGCCAGCAGTCCCTGGCCCGGGGGGCCTAATGAAAAACTGTTTTTT
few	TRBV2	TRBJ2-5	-	CASSESGADLQETQYF	TGTGCCAGCAGTGAATCCGGGGCCGACCTTCAAGAGACCCAGTACTTC
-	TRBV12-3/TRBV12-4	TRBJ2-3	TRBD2	CASSGTSGADTQYF	TGTGCCAGCAGCGGGACTAGCGGGGCAGATACGCAGTATTTT
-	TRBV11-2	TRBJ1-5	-	CASSLVEGQPQHF	TGTGCCAGCAGCTTAGTCGAGGGTCAGCCCCAGCATTTT
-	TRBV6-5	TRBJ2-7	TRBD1	CASSYLRTGRSYEQYF	TGTGCCAGCAGTTACCTAAGGACAGGGCGCTCCTACGAGCAGTACTTC
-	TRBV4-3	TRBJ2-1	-	CASSPGFHNEQFF	TGCGCCAGCAGCCCGGGGTTCCACAATGAGCAGTTCTTC
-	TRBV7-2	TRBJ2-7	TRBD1	CASSQGQGAIEQYF	TGTGCCAGCAGCCAAGGACAGGGGGCCATCGAGCAGTACTTC
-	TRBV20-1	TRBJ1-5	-	CSANREPDQPQHF	TGCAGTGCCAACAGGGAGCCGGATCAGCCCCAGCATTTT
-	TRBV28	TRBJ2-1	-	CASSFMPFNEQFF	TGTGCCAGCAGTTTTATGCCGTTCAATGAGCAGTTCTTC
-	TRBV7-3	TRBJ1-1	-	CASSPKGGRDGLLNTEAFF	TGTGCCAGCAGCCCTAAAGGTGGTAGAGATGGGTTATTGAACACTGAAGCTTTCTTT
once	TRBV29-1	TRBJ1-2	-	CSALYRDSYGYTF	TGCAGCGCCCTGTACAGGGATAGCTATGGCTACACCTTC
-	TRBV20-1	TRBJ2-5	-	CSAGLERKTQYF	TGCAGTGCTGGCTTAGAGAGGAAGACCCAGTACTTC
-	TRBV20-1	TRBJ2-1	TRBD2	CSAREDSGVYNEQFF	TGCAGTGCTAGAGAGGATAGCGGGGTTTACAATGAGCAGTTCTTC
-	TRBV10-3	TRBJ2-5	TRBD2	CAISAVAGRIQETQYF	TGTGCCATCAGTGCGGTAGCGGGGCGGATACAAGAGACCCAGTACTTC
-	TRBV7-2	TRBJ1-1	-	CASSVGLKNTEAFF	TGTGCCAGCAGCGTAGGTCTGAAGAACACTGAAGCTTTCTTT
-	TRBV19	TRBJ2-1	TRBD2	CASGPGGQRNEQFF	TGTGCCAGTGGTCCGGGGGGGCAGCGGAATGAGCAGTTCTTC
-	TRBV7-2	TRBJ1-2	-	CASSGRTNCGYTF	TGTGCCAGCAGCGGACGGACTAACTGTGGCTACACCTTC
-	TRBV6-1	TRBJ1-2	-	CASNPREGNYGYTF	TGTGCCAGTAACCCCAGGGAGGGGAACTATGGCTACACCTTC
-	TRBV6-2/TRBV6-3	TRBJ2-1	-	CASSYNGGASNEQFF	TGTGCCAGCAGTTACAATGGGGGGGCGAGCAATGAGCAGTTCTTC
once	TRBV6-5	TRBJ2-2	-	CASSTGFSTGELFF	TGTGCCAGCAGTACAGGGTTTAGCACCGGGGAGCTGTTTTTT
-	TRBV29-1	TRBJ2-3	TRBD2	CSVGLTGGYTDTQYF	TGCAGCGTTGGACTAACGGGGGGGTACACAGATACGCAGTATTTT
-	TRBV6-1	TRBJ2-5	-	CASSEGVHAQETQYF	TGTGCCAGCAGTGAAGGGGTGCACGCCCAAGAGACCCAGTACTTC
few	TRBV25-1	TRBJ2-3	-	CASTIMGGSTDTQYF	TGTGCCAGCACAATAATGGGGGGTAGCACAGATACGCAGTATTTT
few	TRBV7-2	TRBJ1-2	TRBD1	CASSLMRQGVLGYGYTF	TGTGCCAGCAGCTTAATGCGACAGGGCGTTCTGGGCTATGGCTACACCTTC
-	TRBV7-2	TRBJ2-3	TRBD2	CARCKRGSTDTQYF	TGTGCCAGATGCAAGCGGGGGAGCACAGATACGCAGTATTTT
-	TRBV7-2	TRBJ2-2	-	CASSLGTVSAGELFF	TGTGCCAGCAGCTTAGGGACAGTTAGCGCCGGGGAGCTGTTTTTT